The 10 T cell receptor beta chains listed next were all sequenced from one sample in a study of blood T cell repertoires in COVID-19 (TCRdb year 2020). Library creation used the immunoSEQ multiplex PCR assay. TCRdb holds this immuneACCESS table with in-frame rearrangements only. Some clones are missing; in checked studies, unresolved V genes explain under half, and the rest has no known cause. The table for this sample lists about 36,000 clones; roughly four fifths of them were counted only once. The ten biggest clones cover around two fifths of the sample. Input material: peripheral blood. The receptor source for this set is a human donor in a cohort sampled during active or convalescent COVID-19. The donor label of this sample is uncertain.

V is TRBV24-1 and J is TRBJ2-3, with D perhaps matching TRBD2 (7 bases). The V gene lost 7 bases and the J gene lost 1 base, with 17 bases spanning the gap. CDR3 length: 16 amino acids. CDR1 is KGHDR, CDR2 SFDVKD, per germline. The CDR3 DNA follows: TGTGCCACCAGCCTATCCGCGGGGGCGGGCACAGATACGCAGTATTTT. It codes for CATSLSAGAGTDTQYF.

The chain employs TRBV5-1 and TRBJ2-1, with 10 bases matching TRBD2. The germline V gene encodes CDR1 SGHRS and CDR2 YFSETQ. The CDR3 extends over 18 amino acids. The V and J ends lost 0 bases and 2 bases, in that order; junction bases with no gene match: 8. CDR3 nucleotide sequence: TGCGCCAGCAGCTTGGGGAGGCTAGCGGGAGTTCCCTACAATGAGCAGTTCTTC. Translation: CASSLGRLAGVPYNEQFF.

This clone was observed once. The chain uses TRBV9 and TRBJ1-1, with no clear D. Germline assignment: CDR1 SGDLS and CDR2 YYNGEE. V lost 4 bases and J 0 bases, leaving 4 bases between the germline ends. The CDR3 runs to 12 residues. In DNA, the CDR3 is TGTGCCAGCAGCAACATGAACACTGAAGCTTTCTTT. This gives the protein CASSNMNTEAFF.

This rearrangement joins TRBV4-1 to TRBJ2-1, with D maybe TRBD2 (5 bases). This CDR3 region has 15 residues. Trimming removed 1 base at V and 8 bases at J, with 15 bases between. Germline CDR1 reads MGHRA; CDR2 reads YSYEKL. The CDR3 spells CASSQAVTTRDEQFF. The CDR3 region has the DNA TGCGCCAGCAGCCAAGCGGTGACTACCCGGGATGAGCAGTTCTTC.

V is TRBV5-1 and J is TRBJ2-7; D unresolved. V was clipped by 1 base and J by 5 bases, with 10 bases between them. CDR3 length: 13 amino acids. Germline CDR1 and CDR2: SGHRS and YFSETQ. CDR3 in DNA: TGCGCCAGCAGCTTGACTGCGGTCGACGAGCAGTACTTC. Protein: CASSLTAVDEQYF.

The V and J genes are TRBV9 and TRBJ1-4; TRBD1 agrees at 7 bases. This CDR3 is built from 16 residues. The ends lost 0 bases at V and 8 bases at J; junction bases unmatched: 10. The germline CDR1 and CDR2 sequences are SGDLS and YYNGEE. Here the CDR3 reads CASSVDRGGPSEKLFF. CDR3 nucleotide sequence: TGTGCCAGCAGCGTAGATCGAGGGGGCCCCTCAGAAAAACTGTTTTTT.

The genes are TRBV19 and TRBJ2-1; no reliable D call. CDR1 is LNHDA, CDR2 SQIVND, per germline (reference sequence). CDR3 length: 13 residues. V shed 3 bases and J shed 4 bases, with 7 bases lying between them. The CDR3 DNA sequence: TGTGCCAGTAGTATGCGGCTTTACAATGAGCAGTTCTTC. Its protein product is CASSMRLYNEQFF.

The chain couples TRBV11-1 to TRBJ2-7, with 8 bases identical to TRBD2. The CDR3 is made up of 14 amino acids. CDR1 SGHAT and CDR2 FQDESV come from the germline V gene (reference sequence). V dropped 3 bases and J dropped 6; count of bases not matched to a gene: 7. The CDR3 coding sequence is TGTGCCAGCAGCTTTAGCGGGAATAAGCGCGAGCAGTACTTC. This codes for CASSFSGNKREQYF.

The V gene is TRBV6-1, the J gene TRBJ1-5; D call uncertain. Germline V gene sequence: CDR1 MNHNS, CDR2 SASEGT. This CDR3 contains 13 residues. Trimming left V 2 bases short and J 4 bases short, with 6 bases between. CDR3 DNA sequence: TGTGCCAGCAGTGAATCGGTGAATCAGCCCCAGCATTTT. Translating it yields CASSESVNQPQHF.

The chain recombines TRBV23-1 with TRBJ2-5; 9 bases agree with TRBD1. TRBV23-1 is an open reading frame, and its role is uncertain. There are 14 residues in the CDR3. J gave up 5 bases and V 8 bases, and 9 bases lay outside the gene matches. CDR3 coding DNA: TGCGCCAGCGCTACAGGGGGCACCGAGGAGACCCAGTACTTC. It yields the protein CASATGGTEETQYF.